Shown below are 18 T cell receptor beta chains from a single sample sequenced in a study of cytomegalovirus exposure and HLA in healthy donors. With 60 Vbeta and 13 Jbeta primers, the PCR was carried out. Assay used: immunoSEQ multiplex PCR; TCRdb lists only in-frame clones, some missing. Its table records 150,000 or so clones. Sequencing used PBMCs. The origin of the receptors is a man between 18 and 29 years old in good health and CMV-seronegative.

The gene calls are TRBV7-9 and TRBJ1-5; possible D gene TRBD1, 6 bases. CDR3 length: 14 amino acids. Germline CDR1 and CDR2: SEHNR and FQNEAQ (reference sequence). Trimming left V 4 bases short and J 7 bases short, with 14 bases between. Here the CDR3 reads CASSSLDRNQPQHF. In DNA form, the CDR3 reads TGTGCCAGCAGCTCCTTGGACAGAAACCAGCCCCAGCATTTT.

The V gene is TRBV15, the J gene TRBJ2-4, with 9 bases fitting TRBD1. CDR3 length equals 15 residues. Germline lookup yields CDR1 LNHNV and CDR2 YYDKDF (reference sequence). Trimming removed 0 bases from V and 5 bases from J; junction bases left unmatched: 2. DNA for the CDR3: TGTGCCACCAGCAGAGACCGGACAGGGGAAAACATTCAGTACTTC. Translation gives CATSRDRTGENIQYF. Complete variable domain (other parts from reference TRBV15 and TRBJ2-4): DAMVIQNPRYQVTQFGKPVTLSCSQTLNHNVMYWYQQKSSQAPKLLFHYYDKDFNNEADTPDNFQSRRPNTSFCFLDIRSPGLGDTAMYLCATSRDRTGENIQYFGAGTRLSVL.

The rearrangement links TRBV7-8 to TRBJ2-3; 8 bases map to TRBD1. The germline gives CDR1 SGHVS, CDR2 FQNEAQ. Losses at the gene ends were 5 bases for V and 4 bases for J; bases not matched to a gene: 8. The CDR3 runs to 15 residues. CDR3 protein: CASSPQTGVADTQYF. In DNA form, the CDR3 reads TGTGCCAGCAGCCCGCAGACAGGGGTGGCAGATACGCAGTATTTT.

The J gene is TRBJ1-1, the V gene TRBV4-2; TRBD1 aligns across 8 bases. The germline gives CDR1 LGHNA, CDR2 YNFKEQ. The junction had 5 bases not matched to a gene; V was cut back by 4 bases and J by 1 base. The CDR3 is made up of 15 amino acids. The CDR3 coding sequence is TGTGCCAGCAGCCTGGGGACAGGTGGGAACACTGAAGCTTTCTTT. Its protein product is CASSLGTGGNTEAFF.

The CDR3 protein is CASSQDTQRDVAQYF. CDR3 nucleotides: TGTGCCAGCAGCCAAGACACTCAGCGGGACGTGGCCCAGTACTTC. V gene TRBV4-2 combines with J gene TRBJ2-5; TRBD2 agrees at 7 bases. CDR1 LGHNA and CDR2 YNFKEQ come from the germline V gene. Trimming removed 0 bases from V and 9 bases from J; junction bases left unmatched: 10. CDR3 length: 15 amino acids.

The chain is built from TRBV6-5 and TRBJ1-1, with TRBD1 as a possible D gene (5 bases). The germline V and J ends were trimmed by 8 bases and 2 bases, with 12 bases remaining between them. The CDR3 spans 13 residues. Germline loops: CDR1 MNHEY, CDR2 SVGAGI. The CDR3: CASSPGLNTEAFF. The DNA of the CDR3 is TGTGCCAGCTCCCCGGGACTAAACACTGAAGCTTTCTTT.

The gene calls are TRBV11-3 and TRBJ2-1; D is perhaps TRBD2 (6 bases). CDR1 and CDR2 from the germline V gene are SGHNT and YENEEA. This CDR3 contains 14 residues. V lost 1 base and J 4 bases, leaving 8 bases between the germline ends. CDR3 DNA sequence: TGTGCCAGCAGCTTAGTACGGGAGTACAATGAGCAGTTCTTC. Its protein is CASSLVREYNEQFF.

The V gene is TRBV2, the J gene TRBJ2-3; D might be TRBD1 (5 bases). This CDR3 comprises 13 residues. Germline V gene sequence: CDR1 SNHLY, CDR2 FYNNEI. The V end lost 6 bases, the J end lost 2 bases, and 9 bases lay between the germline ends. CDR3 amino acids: CASRDTFTDTQYF. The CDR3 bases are TGTGCCAGCAGGGACACATTCACAGATACGCAGTATTTT.

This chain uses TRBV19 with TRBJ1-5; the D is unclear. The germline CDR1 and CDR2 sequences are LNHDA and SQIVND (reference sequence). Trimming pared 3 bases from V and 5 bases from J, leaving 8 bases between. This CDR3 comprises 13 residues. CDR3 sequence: CASSMTADQPQHF. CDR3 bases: TGTGCCAGTAGTATGACGGCGGATCAGCCCCAGCATTTT.

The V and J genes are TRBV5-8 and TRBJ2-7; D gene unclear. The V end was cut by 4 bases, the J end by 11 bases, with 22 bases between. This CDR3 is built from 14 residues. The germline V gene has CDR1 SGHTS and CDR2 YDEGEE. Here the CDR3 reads CASSKPTTSTVKYF. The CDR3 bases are TGTGCCAGCAGCAAGCCCACTACGAGCACTGTCAAGTACTTC.

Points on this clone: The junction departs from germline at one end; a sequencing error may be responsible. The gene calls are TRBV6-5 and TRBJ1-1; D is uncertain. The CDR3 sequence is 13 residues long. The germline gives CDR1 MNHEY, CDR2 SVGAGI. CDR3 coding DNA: TGTACCAGCAGTACAACACAGAACACTGAAGCTTTCTTT. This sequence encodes CTSSTTQNTEAFF.

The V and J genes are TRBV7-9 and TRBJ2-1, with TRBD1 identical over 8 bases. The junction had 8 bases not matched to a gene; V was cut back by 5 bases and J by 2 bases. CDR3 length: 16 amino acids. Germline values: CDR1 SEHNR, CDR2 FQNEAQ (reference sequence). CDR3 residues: CASSADRGRAYNEQFF. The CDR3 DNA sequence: TGTGCCAGCAGCGCAGACAGGGGAAGGGCCTACAATGAGCAGTTCTTC.

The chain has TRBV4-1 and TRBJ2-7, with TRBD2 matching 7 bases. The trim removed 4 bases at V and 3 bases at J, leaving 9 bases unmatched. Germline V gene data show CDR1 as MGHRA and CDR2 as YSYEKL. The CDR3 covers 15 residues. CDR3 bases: TGCGCCAGCAGCCCAACCACTAGCGACAACTACGAGCAGTACTTC. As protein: CASSPTTSDNYEQYF.

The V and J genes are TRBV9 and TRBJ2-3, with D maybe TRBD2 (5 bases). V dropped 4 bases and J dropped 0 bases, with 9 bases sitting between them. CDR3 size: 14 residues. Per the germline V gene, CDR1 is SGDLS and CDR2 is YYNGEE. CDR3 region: CASSTGLSTDTQYF. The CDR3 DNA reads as TGTGCCAGCAGCACCGGACTCAGCACAGATACGCAGTATTTT.

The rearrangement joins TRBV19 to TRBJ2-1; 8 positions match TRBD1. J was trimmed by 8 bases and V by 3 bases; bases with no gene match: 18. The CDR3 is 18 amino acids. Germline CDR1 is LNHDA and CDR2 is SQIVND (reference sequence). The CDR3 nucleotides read TGTGCCAGTAGTATCAGGGGGCGCTTAAACTCCCCCTCGGATGAGCAGTTCTTC. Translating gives CASSIRGRLNSPSDEQFF.

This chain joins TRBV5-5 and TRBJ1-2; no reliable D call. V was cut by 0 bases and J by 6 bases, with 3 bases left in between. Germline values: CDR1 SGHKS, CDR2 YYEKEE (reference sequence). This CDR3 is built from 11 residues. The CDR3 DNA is TGTGCCAGCAGCTTGGCCAATGGCTACACCTTC. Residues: CASSLANGYTF.

The CDR3 is CASSPRLWGRGNTIYF. CDR3 nucleotide sequence: TGTGCCAGCAGCCCTCGACTATGGGGTCGTGGAAACACCATATATTTT. This sequence joins TRBV7-9 and TRBJ1-3; no definite D call. CDR3 length: 16 residues. V was cut by 5 bases and J by 3 bases, with 17 bases left in between. Germline V gives CDR1 SEHNR, CDR2 FQNEAQ (reference sequence).

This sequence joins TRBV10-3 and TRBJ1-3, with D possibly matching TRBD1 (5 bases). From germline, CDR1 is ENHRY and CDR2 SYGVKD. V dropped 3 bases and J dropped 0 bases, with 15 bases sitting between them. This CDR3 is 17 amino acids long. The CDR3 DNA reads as TGTGCCATCAGTGACTTTCCTGGGGCAGGCTCTGGAAACACCATATATTTT. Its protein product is CAISDFPGAGSGNTIYF.